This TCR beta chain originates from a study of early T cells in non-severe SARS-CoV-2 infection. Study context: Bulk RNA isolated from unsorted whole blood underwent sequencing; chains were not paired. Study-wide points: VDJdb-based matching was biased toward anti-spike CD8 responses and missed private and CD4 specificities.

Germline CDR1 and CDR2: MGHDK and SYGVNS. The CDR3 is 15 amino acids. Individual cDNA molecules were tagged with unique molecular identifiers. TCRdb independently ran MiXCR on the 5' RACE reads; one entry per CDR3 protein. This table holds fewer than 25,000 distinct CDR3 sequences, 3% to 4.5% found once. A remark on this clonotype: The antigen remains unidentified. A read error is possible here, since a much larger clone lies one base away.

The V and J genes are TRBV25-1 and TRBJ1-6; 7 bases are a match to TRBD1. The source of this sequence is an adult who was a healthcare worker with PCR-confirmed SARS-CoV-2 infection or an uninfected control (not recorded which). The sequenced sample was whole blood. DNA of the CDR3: TGTACCAGCAGTACTCACAGGGGAGATAATTCACCCCTCCACTTT. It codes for CTSSTHRGDNSPLHF. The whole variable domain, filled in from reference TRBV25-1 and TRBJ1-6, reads EADIYQTPRYLVIGTGKKITLECSQTMGHDKMYWYQQDPGMELHLIHYSYGVNSTEKGDLSSESTVSRIRTEHFPLTLESARPSHTSQYLCTSSTHRGDNSPLHFGNGTRLTVT.